The source of this TCR beta chain is a study of blood T cell repertoires in COVID-19. This clone was observed a handful of times. TCRdb's copy holds only in-frame clones and misses some; the assay was immunoSEQ multiplex PCR. The repertoire has about 180,000 clones, approximately 85% of them found once; the top ten carry approximately 11%. Germline-derived CDR1 and CDR2 are SEHNR and FQNEAQ (reference sequence). This CDR3 region has 12 residues. Trimming shortened V by 6 bases and J by 7 bases, and 10 bases separated the two germline ends. The gene calls are TRBV7-9 and TRBJ1-5; a weak D match, TRBD1 (5 bases). The sequenced sample was peripheral blood. The receptor was derived from a human donor with active or convalescent COVID-19. The donor label of this sample is uncertain. This CDR3 is CASRQGGQPQHF. The CDR3 DNA reads as TGTGCCAGCAGGCAGGGAGGCCAGCCCCAGCATTTT. Based on the CDR3 plus reference TRBV7-9 and TRBJ1-5, the full variable domain is DTGVSQNPRHKITKRGQNVTFRCDPISEHNRLYWYRQTLGQGPEFLTYFQNEAQLEKSRLLSDRFSAERPKGSFSTLEIQRTEQGDSAMYLCASRQGGQPQHFGDGTRLSIL.